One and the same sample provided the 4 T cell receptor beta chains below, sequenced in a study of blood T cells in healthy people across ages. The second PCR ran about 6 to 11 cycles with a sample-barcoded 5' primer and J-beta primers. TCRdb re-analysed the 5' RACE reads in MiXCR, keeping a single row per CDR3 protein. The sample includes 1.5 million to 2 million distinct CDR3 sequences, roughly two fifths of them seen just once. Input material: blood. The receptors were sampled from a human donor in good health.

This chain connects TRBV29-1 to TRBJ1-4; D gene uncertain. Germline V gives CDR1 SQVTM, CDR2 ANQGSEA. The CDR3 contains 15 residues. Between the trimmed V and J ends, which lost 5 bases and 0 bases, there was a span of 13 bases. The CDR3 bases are TGCAGCGTTCAAAGGGAGAGGGCAACTAATGAAAAACTGTTTTTT. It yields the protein CSVQRERATNEKLFF.

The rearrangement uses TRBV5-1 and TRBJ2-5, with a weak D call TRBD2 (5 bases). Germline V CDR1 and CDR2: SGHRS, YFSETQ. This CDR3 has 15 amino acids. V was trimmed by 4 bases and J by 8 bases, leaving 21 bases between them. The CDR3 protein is CASSPLAQPGDTQYF. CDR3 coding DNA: TGCGCCAGCAGCCCGCTAGCCCAGCCCGGGGATACCCAGTACTTC.

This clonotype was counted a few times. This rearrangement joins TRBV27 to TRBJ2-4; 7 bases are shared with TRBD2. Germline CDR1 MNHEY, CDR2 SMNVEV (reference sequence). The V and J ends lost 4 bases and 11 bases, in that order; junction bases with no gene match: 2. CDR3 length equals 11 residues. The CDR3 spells CASSSGGVQYF. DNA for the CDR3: TGTGCCAGCAGTTCGGGGGGAGTTCAGTACTTC.

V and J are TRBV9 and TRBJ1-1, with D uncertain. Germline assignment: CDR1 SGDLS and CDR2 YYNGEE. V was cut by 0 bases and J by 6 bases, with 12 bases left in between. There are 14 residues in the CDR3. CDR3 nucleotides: TGTGCCAGCAGCGTAGGTTTAGGGAGCGCTGAAGCTTTCTTT. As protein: CASSVGLGSAEAFF.